This T cell receptor beta chain was sequenced during a study of blood T cell repertoires in COVID-19. Turning to the study itself: Acute and convalescent COVID-19 samples came from the United States, Italy and Spain. From T cells, B-cell-depleted T cells, or PBMCs came the material, which was cDNA or gDNA.

Original methodology: Reference gene primer amplification yielded estimated nucleated cell counts. TCRdb's copy holds only in-frame clones and misses some; the assay was immunoSEQ multiplex PCR. V, J and clone size reflect that table, while D and trimming were determined from the DNA. The sample gives tens of thousands of clones, over 80% of which show up once; 3.5% to 4% is in the top ten. While infection was still active, Seattle patients were enrolled and then followed longitudinally. A single count supports this clone. CDR1 is SEHNR, CDR2 FQNEAQ, per germline (reference sequence). The CDR3 runs to 18 residues. V lost 5 bases, J lost 6 bases, and 12 bases stayed unmatched.

Source material: peripheral blood. The origin of this receptor is a man aged 35-49 years with COVID-19, enrolled during active disease. V gene TRBV7-9 combines with J gene TRBJ2-3; 15 positions agree with TRBD2. This chain's CDR3 is CASSQGGLAGGPWDTQYF. As DNA, the CDR3 is TGTGCCAGCAGCCAAGGAGGACTAGCGGGGGGGCCCTGGGATACGCAGTATTTT.